There are many counts of the clone carrying this T cell receptor beta chain. Its specificity is unknown. This sample stems from a study of human T cells and chemical hapten exposure. Study context: All through the approximately 26-week study, the scalp of each patient received diphenylcyclopropenone doses weekly.

The CDR3 runs to 13 residues. The germline CDR1 and CDR2 sequences are SGHAT and FQNNGV. Trimming left V 3 bases short and J 2 bases short, with 8 bases between. TCRdb re-called the RACE reads with MiXCR, one entry per CDR3 protein. The repertoire includes approximately 38,000 distinct CDR3 sequences, roughly 10% of them detected once, and roughly 6% sits in the top ten. Overall study findings and caveats: No alteration of TCRs above 1 in 1000 frequency was seen with DPC sensitization.

The time point is: pre-sensitization, week 0. Treatment meaning: therapeutic diphenylcyclopropenone sensitization with weekly scalp DPC. The sequence came from a man between 25 and 39 years old with alopecia areata. Some clones in this sample may be carry-over from other donors' samples. The chain recombines TRBV11-2 with TRBJ2-7; D unclear. Sequenced here: whole blood, sampled in connection with sensitization to the hapten diphenylcyclopropenone (DPC). CDR3 bases: TGTGCCAGCAGCTTCACTGGGCCCTACGAGCAGTACTTC. Encoded protein: CASSFTGPYEQYF.